These 7 T cell receptor beta chains came from one sample sequenced in a study of radiotherapy plus CTLA-4 blockade in lung cancer. Sequencing used immunoSEQ multiplex PCR; TCRdb keeps in-frame clones, though not all of them. The profile shows tens of thousands of clones, around 77% of them singletons. Sequences were derived from peripheral blood, sampled from a patient treated with radiotherapy plus ipilimumab. Every receptor here comes from a human donor with non-small cell lung cancer whose response to radiotherapy plus ipilimumab could not be evaluated.

The genes are TRBV7-2 and TRBJ2-7; 8 nucleotides match TRBD1. J lost 0 bases, V lost 6 bases, and 1 base had no gene match. This CDR3 has 13 residues. CDR1 and CDR2 (germline): SGHTA, FQGNSA. Here the CDR3 DNA reads TGTGCCAGCAGGGGACAGGTCTCCTACGAGCAGTACTTC. It encodes CASRGQVSYEQYF.

The chain carries TRBV7-9 and TRBJ2-2; 10 positions match TRBD2. The trim removed 7 bases at V and 0 bases at J, leaving 14 bases unmatched. Germline CDR1 reads SEHNR; CDR2 reads FQNEAQ (reference sequence). The CDR3 consists of 19 residues. CDR3 amino acids: CASKPRLAGNVANTGELFF. The DNA of the CDR3 is TGTGCCAGCAAACCCCGACTAGCGGGTAACGTCGCGAACACCGGGGAGCTGTTTTTT. Full variable domain (outside the CDR3, taken from reference TRBV7-9 and TRBJ2-2): DTGVSQNPRHKITKRGQNVTFRCDPISEHNRLYWYRQTLGQGPEFLTYFQNEAQLEKSRLLSDRFSAERPKGSFSTLEIQRTEQGDSAMYLCASKPRLAGNVANTGELFFGEGSRLTVL.

The rearrangement joins TRBV5-8 to TRBJ2-7, with D tentatively TRBD1 (6 bases). The CDR3 covers 18 residues. Trimming cost V 2 bases and J 2 bases, with 23 bases left between them. Germline V CDR1 and CDR2: SGHTS, YDEGEE. The CDR3 bases are TGTGCCAGCAGCTTAAGAGGGGCTAGACAGGCCGGGACCTACGAGCAGTACTTC. Its translation: CASSLRGARQAGTYEQYF.

This chain links TRBV18 with TRBJ1-1; 7 positions agree with TRBD1. The CDR3 is 14 amino acids. J was trimmed by 4 bases and V by 4 bases; bases with no gene match: 6. Germline values: CDR1 KGHSH, CDR2 LQKENI. CDR3 DNA sequence: TGTGCCAGCTCACTCTATAAGGGGGCCACTGAAGCTTTCTTT. Translated, it gives CASSLYKGATEAFF.

V usage is TRBV7-9 and J usage is TRBJ2-5; D gene uncertain. Germline loops: CDR1 SEHNR, CDR2 FQNEAQ (reference sequence). The ends were cut back, 4 bases at V and 1 base at J, with 19 bases in the middle. The CDR3 sequence is 17 residues long. In DNA form, the CDR3 reads TGTGCCAGCAGCTCGTTGGGCCTCGGCGAAGCCCAAGAGACCCAGTACTTC. Its protein product is CASSSLGLGEAQETQYF.

This clone is classed as medium-sized. The gene calls are TRBV19 and TRBJ1-1; D remains ambiguous. V was trimmed by 4 bases and J by 7 bases, leaving 19 bases between them. The CDR3 runs 15 residues. CDR1 is LNHDA, CDR2 SQIVND, per germline (reference sequence). The CDR3, as DNA: TGTGCCAGTAGTAGATCAGGCCCAGGATTATTTGAAGCTTTCTTT. Amino acids: CASSRSGPGLFEAFF.

This chain joins TRBV10-2 and TRBJ2-5; 9 bases align to TRBD2. Germline-derived CDR1 and CDR2 are WSHSY and SAAADI. This CDR3 is built from 14 residues. The V gene end was trimmed by 4 bases and the J gene end by 2 bases; junction bases not matched to a gene: 2. The CDR3 here is CASSGAGGQETQYF. The CDR3 bases are TGCGCCAGCAGTGGGGCGGGAGGGCAAGAGACCCAGTACTTC.